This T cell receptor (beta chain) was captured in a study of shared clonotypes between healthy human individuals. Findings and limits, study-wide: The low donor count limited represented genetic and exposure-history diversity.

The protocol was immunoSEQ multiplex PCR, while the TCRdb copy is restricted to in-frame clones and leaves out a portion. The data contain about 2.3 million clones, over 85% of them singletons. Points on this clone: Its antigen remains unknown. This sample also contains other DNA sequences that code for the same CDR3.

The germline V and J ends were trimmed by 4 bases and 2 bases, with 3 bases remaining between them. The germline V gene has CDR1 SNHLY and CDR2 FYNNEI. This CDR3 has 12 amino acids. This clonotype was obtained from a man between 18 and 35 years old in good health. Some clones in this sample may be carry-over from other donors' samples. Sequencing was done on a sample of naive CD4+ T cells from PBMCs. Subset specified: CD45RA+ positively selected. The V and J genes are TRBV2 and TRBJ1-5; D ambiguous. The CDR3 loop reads CASSVGNQPQHF. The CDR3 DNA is TGTGCCAGCAGTGTTGGCAATCAGCCCCAGCATTTT.